Listed here are 19 T cell receptor beta chains from one sample, sequenced in a study of shared clonotypes between healthy human individuals. CD8 cells classed as naive were CD45RO-negative and positively selected for CCR7, excluding terminally differentiated effector memory CD45RA+ cells. Libraries were prepared by immunoSEQ multiplex PCR; TCRdb keeps only in-frame clonotypes and omits some of them. This sample has fewer than 1 million clones, with about 97% found just once. The source material was naive CD8+ T cells sorted from blood. The receptors shown here come from a man aged 30 to 45 in good health.

The gene calls are TRBV5-4 and TRBJ2-1; D is undetermined. V gave up 4 bases and J gave up 10 bases, with 12 bases separating them. The CDR3 is made up of 12 amino acids. The V gene's germline CDR1 is SGHNT and CDR2 YYREEE (reference sequence). Here the CDR3 DNA reads TGTGCCAGCAGCCCGCGGCAGGAGGAGCAGTTCTTC. Amino acid sequence: CASSPRQEEQFF.

This rearrangement joins TRBV2 to TRBJ2-7; perhaps TRBD2 as D (6 bases). The CDR3 totals 15 residues. Germline-derived CDR1 and CDR2 are SNHLY and FYNNEI. Trimming removed 3 bases at V and 0 bases at J, with 12 bases between. The CDR3 here is CASSDRRDLSYEQYF. CDR3 in DNA: TGTGCCAGCAGTGACCGGCGGGATCTCTCCTACGAGCAGTACTTC.

V usage is TRBV30 and J usage is TRBJ2-3; D call uncertain. Trimming pared 0 bases from V and 0 bases from J, leaving 4 bases between. The germline CDR1 and CDR2 sequences are GTSNPN and SVGIG (reference sequence). The CDR3 loop spans 13 amino acids. For the CDR3, the DNA is TGTGCCTGGAGTGTAGACAGCACAGATACGCAGTATTTT. The encoded protein is CAWSVDSTDTQYF.

The chain's CDR3 is CASGEKLFF. In DNA form, the CDR3 reads TGTGCCAGCGGAGAGAAACTGTTTTTT. This chain uses TRBV2 with TRBJ1-4; the D is unclear. This CDR3 has 9 amino acids. Per germline, CDR1 SNHLY and CDR2 FYNNEI. The germline V and J ends were trimmed by 8 bases and 11 bases, with 6 bases remaining between them.

The CDR3 protein is CASRGPGQHYNEQFF. CDR3 bases: TGTGCCAGCAGGGGACCGGGACAGCACTACAATGAGCAGTTCTTC. V and J are TRBV6-1 and TRBJ2-1, with 7 bases aligning to TRBD1. Germline V lookup: CDR1 MNHNS, CDR2 SASEGT. With V trimmed by 6 bases and J by 3 bases, 8 bases remained unmatched. There are 15 residues in the CDR3.

This clone showed up just once. This chain links TRBV6-5 with TRBJ1-1; TRBD1 agrees at 7 bases. The CDR3 length is 12 residues. V lost 5 bases to trimming and J lost 5 bases; unmatched junction nucleotides: 2. The germline V gene has CDR1 MNHEY and CDR2 SVGAGI. The CDR3: CASSTTGTEAFF. The CDR3, as DNA: TGTGCCAGCAGTACGACAGGGACTGAAGCTTTCTTT.

V gene TRBV6-5 combines with J gene TRBJ2-2, with unresolved D. The V and J ends lost 0 bases and 6 bases respectively, with 11 bases between them. Germline V CDR1 and CDR2: MNHEY, SVGAGI. The CDR3 runs to 15 residues. CDR3 in DNA: TGTGCCAGCAGTTACTCAGGCAGCGTCCCCGGGGAGCTGTTTTTT. Translated, it gives CASSYSGSVPGELFF.

V and J are TRBV11-3 and TRBJ2-1; TRBD2 might be the D (5 bases). Germline V lookup: CDR1 SGHNT, CDR2 YENEEA. Trimming removed 4 bases at V and 5 bases at J, with 15 bases between. This CDR3 comprises 15 residues. CDR3 sequence (DNA): TGTGCCAGCAGCTATCACCCCGCGGGCAACAATGAGCAGTTCTTC. Amino acid sequence: CASSYHPAGNNEQFF.

In DNA form, the CDR3 reads TGTGCCAGTAGTCTTTTAGGCGGCTACGAGCAGTACTTC. Encoded protein: CASSLLGGYEQYF. This chain joins TRBV19 and TRBJ2-7; D gene unclear. V dropped 5 bases and J dropped 3 bases, with 11 bases sitting between them. This CDR3 is built from 13 residues. CDR1 is LNHDA and CDR2 is SQIVND in the germline V gene (reference sequence).

V is TRBV6-4 and J is TRBJ2-1; 7 nucleotides align to TRBD2. Losses at the gene ends were 2 bases for V and 5 bases for J; bases not matched to a gene: 9. CDR1 is MRHNA, CDR2 SNTAGT, per germline. The length of the CDR3 is 16 residues. The CDR3 DNA reads as TGTGCCAGCAGTGACGAGTGGCGGGAGCCCAACAATGAGCAGTTCTTC. The encoded protein is CASSDEWREPNNEQFF.

The chain is built from TRBV29-1 and TRBJ2-7, with D possibly matching TRBD1 (6 bases). CDR1 SQVTM and CDR2 ANQGSEA come from the germline V gene. Trimming pared 7 bases from V and 3 bases from J, leaving 16 bases between. The CDR3 contains 13 residues. CDR3 coding DNA: TGCAGCGCTGCCACAGGGAACCGCTACGAGCAGTACTTC. Encoded protein: CSAATGNRYEQYF.

The genes are TRBV7-9 and TRBJ2-4; no clear D gene. The germline CDR1 and CDR2 sequences are SEHNR and FQNEAQ (reference sequence). The CDR3 covers 16 residues. Trimming took 4 bases from V and 0 from J, leaving 13 bases between them. The CDR3 DNA reads TGTGCCAGCAGCTCACCGGAGAACCTAGCCAAAAACATTCAGTACTTC. Its translation is CASSSPENLAKNIQYF.

This sequence joins TRBV5-1 and TRBJ1-5; 7 bases agree with TRBD1. From germline, CDR1 is SGHRS and CDR2 YFSETQ. After removal of 5 bases from V and 4 bases from J, the junction contained 9 bases not matched to a gene. The length of the CDR3 is 15 residues. In nucleotides, the CDR3 is TGCGCCAGCAGGGAGACAGGGTTGGGAAATCAGCCCCAGCATTTT. It codes for CASRETGLGNQPQHF.

The chain carries TRBV4-1 and TRBJ2-7, with D possibly being TRBD2 (6 bases). The germline gives CDR1 MGHRA, CDR2 YSYEKL. The germline V and J ends were trimmed by 1 base and 3 bases, with 10 bases remaining between them. This CDR3 has 14 residues. The CDR3 DNA sequence: TGCGCCAGCAGCCAAGGGGATAGCGGCTACGAGCAGTACTTC. Its protein product is CASSQGDSGYEQYF.

A word on this clone: The sample has other DNA sequences that encode this CDR3 too. This sequence joins TRBV29-1 and TRBJ2-7, with TRBD2 identical over 12 bases. Germline V lookup: CDR1 SQVTM, CDR2 ANQGSEA. Unmatched junction bases numbered 1, after V lost 4 bases and J lost 3 bases. This CDR3 is 13 amino acids long. The CDR3: CSVVTSGSYEQYF. The DNA of the CDR3 is TGCAGCGTTGTGACTAGCGGGAGCTACGAGCAGTACTTC.

Concerning this clone itself: Other DNA sequences in this sample translate to the same CDR3. The genes are TRBV9 and TRBJ2-7; 10 nucleotides align to TRBD2. Germline V gene data show CDR1 as SGDLS and CDR2 as YYNGEE. Germline trimming cut 0 bases from V and 3 bases from J; bases unmatched to any gene: 0. This CDR3 is 14 amino acids long. The CDR3 DNA follows: TGTGCCAGCAGCGTAGGACTAGCGGGCTACGAGCAGTACTTC. This gives the protein CASSVGLAGYEQYF.

This clone was recorded only once. The rearrangement joins TRBV10-2 to TRBJ2-1, with 7 bases fitting TRBD2. V gave up 1 base and J gave up 9 bases; unmatched junction bases: 6. The CDR3 length is 14 residues. The germline V gene encodes CDR1 WSHSY and CDR2 SAAADI. CDR3 nucleotides: TGCGCCAGCAGTGAGTTCCGCGGGGGAGCTGAGCAGTTCTTC. It codes for CASSEFRGGAEQFF.

The CDR3 here is CASSQEVTNTGELFF. CDR3 sequence (DNA): TGTGCCAGCAGCCAAGAAGTCACCAACACCGGGGAGCTGTTTTTT. The chain recombines TRBV14 with TRBJ2-2; D is uncertain. V dropped 0 bases and J dropped 2 bases, with 7 bases sitting between them. This CDR3 is 15 amino acids long. The V gene's germline CDR1 is SGHDN and CDR2 FVKESK.

The V call is TRBV27, the J call TRBJ2-1, with 8 bases aligning to TRBD1. J lost 6 bases, V lost 8 bases, and 6 bases had no gene match. This CDR3 region has 13 residues. Germline-derived CDR1 and CDR2 are MNHEY and SMNVEV (reference sequence). The CDR3 coding sequence is TGTGCCAGCGGACAAACAGGGGGCAATGAGCAGTTCTTC. Translation: CASGQTGGNEQFF.